Given below is one TCR beta chain in context. TCRdb's copy holds only in-frame clones and misses some; the assay was immunoSEQ multiplex PCR. The sample gives roughly 32,000 clones, more than 85% of which show up once; approximately 1.5% is in the top ten. The sample is drawn from a study of control samples from healthy donors and cancer patients. The clonotype comes from a woman between 35 and 50 years old with lung cancer. Sequencing used PBMCs.

The CDR3 sequence: CASSPNGLGTDTQYF. The CDR3 DNA reads TGTGCCAGCAGCCCCAACGGACTAGGCACAGATACGCAGTATTTT. The V call is TRBV11-3, the J call TRBJ2-3; 7 bases match TRBD2. Losses at the gene ends were 5 bases for V and 1 base for J; bases not matched to a gene: 6. The CDR3 contains 15 residues. Germline lookup yields CDR1 SGHNT and CDR2 YENEEA.